Listed here are 31 T cell receptor beta chains from one sample, sequenced in a study of shared clonotypes between healthy human individuals. In the naive CD8 group, cells lacked CD45RO and were positively selected for CCR7, so terminally differentiated effector memory CD45RA+ cells were left out. Sequenced by immunoSEQ multiplex PCR; TCRdb stores in-frame clones only, minus some. This sample has fewer than 1 million clones, with 95% to 97% found just once. The source material was naive CD8+ T cells sorted from blood. The receptors come from a man aged 25-45 years in good health.

This chain connects TRBV11-2 to TRBJ2-7, with 7 positions matching TRBD1. The V segment lost 5 bases and the J segment 3 bases; nucleotides outside the gene matches: 13. Germline loops: CDR1 SGHAT, CDR2 FQNNGV. The CDR3 loop spans 16 amino acids. CDR3: CASSARTGGAYYEQYF. The CDR3 nucleotides are TGTGCCAGCAGCGCGAGGACAGGAGGAGCGTACTACGAGCAGTACTTC. Complete variable domain (other parts from reference TRBV11-2 and TRBJ2-7): EAGVAQSPRYKIIEKRQSVAFWCNPISGHATLYWYQQILGQGPKLLIQFQNNGVVDDSQLPKDRFSAERLKGVDSTLKIQPAKLEDSAVYLCASSARTGGAYYEQYFGPGTRLTVT.

As regards this clone: The junction departs from the called germline gene at one end, perhaps through a read error. This chain uses TRBV7-6 with TRBJ2-3; D gene unclear. The CDR3 is 15 amino acids. CDR1 and CDR2 (germline): SGHVS, FNYEAQ. The CDR3 here is CANSSEPTQWDTQYF. CDR3 coding DNA: TGTGCCAACAGCTCCGAGCCAACCCAGTGGGATACGCAGTATTTT.

The V and J genes are TRBV11-2 and TRBJ2-1, with TRBD2 identical over 7 bases. Per germline, CDR1 SGHAT and CDR2 FQNNGV. The ends lost 6 bases at V and 4 bases at J; junction bases unmatched: 12. CDR3 length: 16 amino acids. The chain's CDR3 is CASSPSGGLPYNEQFF. CDR3 in DNA: TGTGCCAGCAGTCCCTCGGGGGGACTACCTTACAATGAGCAGTTCTTC.

This chain joins TRBV27 and TRBJ2-7; tentatively, D is TRBD1 (6 bases). Trimming stripped 5 bases from V and 1 base from J, with 12 bases between. The CDR3 has 14 residues. Germline lookup yields CDR1 MNHEY and CDR2 SMNVEV (reference sequence). The CDR3 loop is CASSPWDTSYEQYF. CDR3 nucleotides: TGTGCCAGCAGTCCTTGGGACACTTCCTACGAGCAGTACTTC.

The V gene is TRBV4-1, the J gene TRBJ2-7, with 7 bases fitting TRBD1. This CDR3 comprises 15 residues. The V and J ends lost 1 base and 3 bases, in that order; junction bases with no gene match: 6. The germline gives CDR1 MGHRA, CDR2 YSYEKL. The CDR3 sequence: CASSQVKGAFYEQYF. Written as DNA, the CDR3 is TGCGCCAGCAGCCAAGTCAAGGGGGCATTCTACGAGCAGTACTTC.

The gene calls are TRBV5-5 and TRBJ2-7, with 8 positions matching TRBD1. Germline-derived CDR1 and CDR2 are SGHKS and YYEKEE (reference sequence). The junction had 4 bases not matched to a gene; V was cut back by 1 base and J by 4 bases. CDR3 length: 14 residues. This CDR3 is CASSLRQGAYEQYF. The CDR3 DNA is TGTGCCAGCAGCTTGCGGCAGGGGGCGTACGAGCAGTACTTC. The complete variable domain, with remaining parts taken from reference TRBV5-5 and TRBJ2-7, reads DAGVTQSPTHLIKTRGQQVTLRCSPISGHKSVSWYQQVLGQGPQFIFQYYEKEERGRGNFPDRFSARQFPNYSSELNVNALLLGDSALYLCASSLRQGAYEQYFGPGTRLTVT.

J is TRBJ2-1 and V is TRBV5-1; 8 bases line up with TRBD2. Germline CDR1 SGHRS, CDR2 YFSETQ. V dropped 9 bases and J dropped 7; count of bases not matched to a gene: 6. The length of the CDR3 is 12 residues. CDR3 sequence reads: CATRGGRNEQFF. The CDR3 region has the DNA TGCGCCACTCGGGGGGGCAGGAATGAGCAGTTCTTC.

A single count supports this clone. The chain is built from TRBV7-9 and TRBJ2-1; maybe TRBD2 (5 bases). CDR3 size: 14 residues. Germline CDR1 is SEHNR and CDR2 is FQNEAQ (reference sequence). The V gene lost 5 bases and the J gene lost 8 bases, with 16 bases spanning the gap. CDR3 nucleotides: TGTGCCAGCAGCCTCTCTTACGCGGGCCATGAGCAGTTCTTC. This encodes CASSLSYAGHEQFF.

V is TRBV5-8 and J is TRBJ2-7; possible D gene TRBD1, 5 bases. This CDR3 is built from 15 residues. Germline V gene data show CDR1 as SGHTS and CDR2 as YDEGEE. The V gene lost 2 bases and the J gene lost 0 bases, with 12 bases spanning the gap. DNA for the CDR3: TGTGCCAGCAGCTTCATGTGGGGCAGCTCCTACGAGCAGTACTTC. This gives the protein CASSFMWGSSYEQYF.

The chain is built from TRBV27 and TRBJ2-7; TRBD1 aligns across 11 bases. J gave up 4 bases and V 1 base, and 3 bases lay outside the gene matches. From germline, CDR1 is MNHEY and CDR2 SMNVEV (reference sequence). This CDR3 has 15 residues. The DNA for the CDR3 is TGTGCCAGCAGTTTATTAGGGACAGGGGGTTACGAGCAGTACTTC. It specifies CASSLLGTGGYEQYF.

V gene TRBV27 combines with J gene TRBJ1-1; TRBD1 matches at 9 bases. J gave up 6 bases and V 10 bases, and 3 bases lay outside the gene matches. The germline V gene has CDR1 MNHEY and CDR2 SMNVEV (reference sequence). There are 11 residues in the CDR3. The CDR3 loop is CATRQGAEAFF. CDR3 nucleotides: TGTGCCACCCGACAGGGGGCTGAAGCTTTCTTT.

The chain recombines TRBV29-1 with TRBJ2-1; 11 bases agree with TRBD2. Trimming at V came to 1 base and at J to 4 bases, leaving 6 bases not matched to a gene. The CDR3 is 16 residues long. Germline CDR1 SQVTM, CDR2 ANQGSEA. CDR3 protein: CSVEGPGLAEYNEQFF. CDR3 nucleotides: TGCAGCGTTGAAGGACCGGGACTAGCGGAATACAATGAGCAGTTCTTC.

The chain couples TRBV5-6 to TRBJ2-1; D is tentatively TRBD1 or TRBD2 (5 bases each). This CDR3 comprises 16 residues. The germline CDR1 and CDR2 sequences are SGHDT and YYEEEE. The V gene lost 4 bases and the J gene lost 2 bases, with 16 bases spanning the gap. CDR3 sequence reads: CASSPKGRDPYNEQFF. CDR3 DNA sequence: TGTGCCAGCAGCCCTAAGGGCAGGGACCCCTACAATGAGCAGTTCTTC.

The chain joins TRBV7-9 to TRBJ1-4; 10 nucleotides match TRBD1. Losses at the gene ends were 6 bases for V and 8 bases for J; bases not matched to a gene: 9. The V gene's germline CDR1 is SEHNR and CDR2 FQNEAQ (reference sequence). This CDR3 is built from 15 residues. CDR3 DNA: TGTGCCAGCAGATTCTTAGACAGGGGGCAAGAAAAACTGTTTTTT. This encodes CASRFLDRGQEKLFF.

The V call is TRBV21-1, the J call TRBJ2-7; whether TRBD2, the table's D call, matches the DNA was not checked. TRBV21-1 is a pseudogene segment. The CDR3 contains 16 residues. The CDR3 reads CASSIRERDSDYEQYF. The DNA of the CDR3 is TGTGCCAGCAGCATCCGAGAGCGGGATTCTGACTACGAGCAGTACTTC.

This chain joins TRBV9 and TRBJ2-1; D ambiguous. The CDR3 extends over 13 amino acids. CDR1 and CDR2 (germline): SGDLS, YYNGEE. Trimming stripped 4 bases from V and 2 bases from J, with 7 bases between. The CDR3 spells CASSQGTYNEQFF. The CDR3 DNA reads TGTGCCAGCAGCCAAGGAACCTACAATGAGCAGTTCTTC.

The chain is built from TRBV7-6 and TRBJ2-2; 9 positions agree with TRBD1. The germline gives CDR1 SGHVS, CDR2 FNYEAQ. The ends lost 4 bases at V and 6 bases at J; junction bases unmatched: 12. This CDR3 has 17 residues. The CDR3 DNA follows: TGTGCCAGCAGCTCCGGACAGGGGAGGGGTACGGCCGGGGAGCTGTTTTTT. Encoded protein: CASSSGQGRGTAGELFF.

J is TRBJ1-4 and V is TRBV6-5; 7 bases fit TRBD1. Germline CDR1 reads MNHEY; CDR2 reads SVGAGI. V was clipped by 6 bases and J by 8 bases; unmatched bases: 9. CDR3 length: 14 residues. The CDR3 loop reads CASSSDRVGEKLFF. The CDR3 coding sequence is TGTGCCAGCAGCTCCGACAGGGTGGGGGAAAAACTGTTTTTT.

This sequence joins TRBV5-5 and TRBJ1-2; D is uncertain. The V end was cut by 0 bases, the J end by 2 bases, with 8 bases between. The CDR3 length is 14 residues. CDR1 and CDR2 (germline): SGHKS, YYEKEE (reference sequence). The CDR3 reads CASSLGGGNYGYTF. The CDR3 nucleotides read TGTGCCAGCAGCTTGGGAGGTGGGAACTATGGCTACACCTTC.

The rearrangement links TRBV14 to TRBJ2-7, with D tentatively TRBD2 (6 bases). Germline V gene sequence: CDR1 SGHDN, CDR2 FVKESK. The CDR3 loop spans 15 amino acids. The V gene lost 4 bases and the J gene lost 2 bases, with 15 bases spanning the gap. As DNA, the CDR3 is TGTGCCAGCAGCCCCCTTGAAGCGGGCCCCTACGAGCAGTACTTC. Protein: CASSPLEAGPYEQYF.

This rearrangement joins TRBV29-1 to TRBJ1-1, with 9 positions matching TRBD1. The CDR3 is 15 residues long. V was pared by 6 bases and J by 9 bases, with 17 bases of the junction left unmatched. The germline CDR1 and CDR2 sequences are SQVTM and ANQGSEA. CDR3 sequence: CSVANRGRGIRQAFF. In DNA, the CDR3 is TGCAGCGTCGCAAACAGGGGGCGAGGTATCCGTCAAGCTTTCTTT.

The chain has TRBV7-2 and TRBJ2-1; D uncertain. Germline values: CDR1 SGHTA, CDR2 FQGNSA. The V and J ends lost 6 bases and 5 bases respectively, with 11 bases between them. The CDR3 loop spans 13 amino acids. CDR3 DNA sequence: TGTGCCAGCAGTTTTTGGGGTAACAATGAGCAGTTCTTC. Amino acid sequence: CASSFWGNNEQFF.

In DNA form, the CDR3 reads TGTGCCAGCAGTTTGGAGAGGGCTGGGCAGCCCCAGCATTTT. Translating it yields CASSLERAGQPQHF. The genes are TRBV27 and TRBJ1-5; D is ambiguous. The CDR3 has 14 amino acids. CDR1 and CDR2 from the germline V gene are MNHEY and SMNVEV (reference sequence). The ends were cut back, 3 bases at V and 7 bases at J, with 13 bases in the middle.

This sequence joins TRBV27 and TRBJ2-7; 12 nucleotides match TRBD2. This CDR3 contains 15 residues. The J segment lost 3 bases and the V segment lost 0 bases, leaving 0 bases of the junction unmatched. Looked up from germline, CDR1 is MNHEY and CDR2 is SMNVEV (reference sequence). The CDR3 DNA reads TGTGCCAGCAGTTTATCGGGACTAGCGGGCTACGAGCAGTACTTC. Amino acid sequence: CASSLSGLAGYEQYF.

The gene calls are TRBV27 and TRBJ1-2, with D uncertain. CDR3 size: 16 residues. Trimming stripped 5 bases from V and 0 bases from J, with 16 bases between. Per germline, CDR1 MNHEY and CDR2 SMNVEV (reference sequence). The CDR3 DNA follows: TGTGCCAGCAGTCCAAGGATTTCGAACCCTAACTATGGCTACACCTTC. Translating gives CASSPRISNPNYGYTF.

The chain recombines TRBV14 with TRBJ2-2, with D possibly being TRBD2 (6 bases). Trimming cost V 2 bases and J 4 bases, with 11 bases left between them. Germline CDR1 is SGHDN and CDR2 is FVKESK. This CDR3 contains 15 residues. The CDR3 DNA sequence: TGTGCCAGCAGCCAATCGGGAGTTATCACCGGGGAGCTGTTTTTT. It is translated as CASSQSGVITGELFF.

V is TRBV6-5 and J is TRBJ2-7; 12 nucleotides match TRBD2. After removal of 6 bases from V and 6 bases from J, the junction contained 6 bases not matched to a gene. The CDR3 covers 14 residues. Germline-derived CDR1 and CDR2 are MNHEY and SVGAGI. The CDR3 sequence is CASRKTSGSSEQYF. CDR3 bases: TGTGCCAGCAGGAAGACTAGCGGGAGCTCCGAGCAGTACTTC.

This clone was detected only once. This chain connects TRBV2 to TRBJ2-7; D not certain. The CDR3 totals 13 residues. Germline assignment: CDR1 SNHLY and CDR2 FYNNEI. The V end lost 0 bases, the J end lost 6 bases, and 9 bases lay between the germline ends. As DNA, the CDR3 is TGTGCCAGCAGTGAAGCGCCATACAGCGAGCAGTACTTC. Translated: CASSEAPYSEQYF.

The J gene is TRBJ2-7, the V gene TRBV7-9; TRBD1 agrees at 9 bases. Germline V lookup: CDR1 SEHNR, CDR2 FQNEAQ (reference sequence). CDR3 size: 14 residues. V shed 4 bases and J 5 bases; nucleotides not matched to a gene: 6. The chain's CDR3 is CASSSGQGSDEQYF. Written as DNA, the CDR3 is TGTGCCAGCAGCTCCGGACAGGGGAGCGACGAGCAGTACTTC.

The chain uses TRBV7-9 and TRBJ2-7; D remains ambiguous. Trimming pared 8 bases from V and 3 bases from J, leaving 17 bases between. The germline CDR1 and CDR2 sequences are SEHNR and FQNEAQ (reference sequence). The CDR3 sequence is 14 residues long. The CDR3 loop reads CASSRQEERYEQYF. As DNA, the CDR3 is TGTGCCAGCTCAAGGCAGGAAGAACGCTACGAGCAGTACTTC.

The rearrangement links TRBV11-2 to TRBJ1-5; perhaps TRBD1 as D (6 bases). With 1 base removed from V and 3 bases from J, the gap between germline ends came to 10 bases. The CDR3 has 15 residues. Per germline, CDR1 SGHAT and CDR2 FQNNGV. CDR3 residues: CASSLGSGVNQPQHF. In DNA, the CDR3 is TGTGCCAGCAGCTTAGGTTCAGGGGTCAATCAGCCCCAGCATTTT.